This T cell receptor beta chain emerged from a study of cytomegalovirus exposure and HLA in healthy donors. Study-wide points: Across all donors, roughly uniform sequencing depth was an assumption of the presence/absence analyses. Analyzed later, most CMV-associated TCR beta chains appeared HLA-restricted. Later analysis identified a missense DCLRE1C variant that was linked to TCR beta V- and J-gene trimming.

60 Vbeta and 13 Jbeta primers were used in PCR. Only in-frame clones appear in the TCRdb table, and some are missing; sequencing was by immunoSEQ multiplex PCR. The sample lists about 160,000 clones; 77% were seen once. The length of the CDR3 is 15 residues. Germline-derived CDR1 and CDR2 are SGHRS and YFSETQ. After removal of 6 bases from V and 6 bases from J, the junction contained 10 bases not matched to a gene. In regard to this clone: The antigen is unknown.

This rearrangement joins TRBV5-1 to TRBJ2-2, with 8 bases identical to TRBD1. Input material: PBMCs. The receptor's source is a male donor in good health and CMV-seropositive. The CDR3 DNA is TGCGCCAGCACGGGGGACAGGTTGGCGGCCGGGGAGCTGTTTTTT. It specifies CASTGDRLAAGELFF.